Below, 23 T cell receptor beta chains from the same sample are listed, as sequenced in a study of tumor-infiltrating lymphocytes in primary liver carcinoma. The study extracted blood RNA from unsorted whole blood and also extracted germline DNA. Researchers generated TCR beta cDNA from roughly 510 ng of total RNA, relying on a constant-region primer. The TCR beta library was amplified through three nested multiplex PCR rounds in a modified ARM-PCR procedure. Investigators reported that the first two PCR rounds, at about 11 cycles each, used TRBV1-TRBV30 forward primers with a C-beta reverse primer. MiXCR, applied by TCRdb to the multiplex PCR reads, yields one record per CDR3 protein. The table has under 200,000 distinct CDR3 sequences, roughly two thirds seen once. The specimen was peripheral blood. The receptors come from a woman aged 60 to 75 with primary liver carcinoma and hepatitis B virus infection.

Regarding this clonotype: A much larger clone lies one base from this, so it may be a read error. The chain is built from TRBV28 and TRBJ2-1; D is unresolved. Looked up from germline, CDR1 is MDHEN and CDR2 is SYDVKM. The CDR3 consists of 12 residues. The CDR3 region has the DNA TGTGCCAGCAGTTTATCAGGTCGTGAGCAGTCCTTC. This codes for CASSLSGREQSF.

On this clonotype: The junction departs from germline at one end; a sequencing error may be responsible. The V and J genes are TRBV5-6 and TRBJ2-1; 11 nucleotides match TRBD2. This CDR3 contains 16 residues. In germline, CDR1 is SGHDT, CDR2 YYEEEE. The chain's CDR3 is CVSSRTLAGGYNEQFF. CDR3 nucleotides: TGTGTCAGCAGCCGTACCCTAGCGGGAGGTTACAATGAGCAGTTCTTC.

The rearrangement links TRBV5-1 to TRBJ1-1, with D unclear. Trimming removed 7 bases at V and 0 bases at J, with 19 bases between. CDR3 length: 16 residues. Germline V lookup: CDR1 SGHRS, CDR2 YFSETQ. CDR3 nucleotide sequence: TGCGCCAGCCACCCCGGGCAGAATGAAATGAACACTGAAGCTTTCTTT. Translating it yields CASHPGQNEMNTEAFF.

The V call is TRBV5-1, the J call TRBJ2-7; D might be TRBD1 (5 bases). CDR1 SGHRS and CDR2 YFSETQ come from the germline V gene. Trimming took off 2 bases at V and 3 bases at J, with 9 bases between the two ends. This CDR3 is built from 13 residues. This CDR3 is CASSFPQDYEQYF. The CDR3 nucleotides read TGCGCCAGCAGCTTCCCACAGGACTACGAGCAGTACTTC.

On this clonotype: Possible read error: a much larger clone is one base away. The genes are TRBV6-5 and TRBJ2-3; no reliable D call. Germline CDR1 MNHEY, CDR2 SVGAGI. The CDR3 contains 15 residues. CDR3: CASSSFDKSIDTQYF. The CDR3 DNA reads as TGTGCCAGCAGCTCCTTCGACAAGAGCATAGATACGCAGTATTTT.

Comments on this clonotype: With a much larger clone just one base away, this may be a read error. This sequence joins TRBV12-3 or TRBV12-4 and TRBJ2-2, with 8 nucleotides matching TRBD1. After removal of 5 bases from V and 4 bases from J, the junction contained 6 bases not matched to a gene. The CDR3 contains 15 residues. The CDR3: CASSVQGVGTGELFF. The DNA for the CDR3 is TGTGCCAGCAGTGTACAGGGGGTGGGCACCGGGGAGCTGTTTTTT.

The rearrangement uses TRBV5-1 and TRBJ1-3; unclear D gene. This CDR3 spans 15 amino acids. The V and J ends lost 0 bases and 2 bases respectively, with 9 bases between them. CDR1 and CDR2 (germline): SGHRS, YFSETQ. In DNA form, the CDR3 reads TGCGCCAGCAGCTTGGCCGGGGAGACTGGAAACACCATATATTTT. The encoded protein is CASSLAGETGNTIYF.

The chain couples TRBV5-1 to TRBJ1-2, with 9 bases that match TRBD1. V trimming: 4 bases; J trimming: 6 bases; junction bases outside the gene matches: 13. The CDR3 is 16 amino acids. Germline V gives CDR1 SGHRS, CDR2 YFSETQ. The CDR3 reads CASSPLQGASINGYTF. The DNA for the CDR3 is TGCGCCAGCAGCCCATTACAGGGGGCGAGTATCAATGGCTACACCTTC.

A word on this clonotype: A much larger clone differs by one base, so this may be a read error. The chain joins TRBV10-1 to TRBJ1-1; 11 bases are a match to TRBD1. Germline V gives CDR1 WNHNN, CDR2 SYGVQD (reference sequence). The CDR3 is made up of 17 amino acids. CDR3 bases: TGCGCCAGCAGCAACCCTGGGGACAGGGGGGAGAACACTGAAGCTTCCTTT. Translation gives CASSNPGDRGENTEASF.

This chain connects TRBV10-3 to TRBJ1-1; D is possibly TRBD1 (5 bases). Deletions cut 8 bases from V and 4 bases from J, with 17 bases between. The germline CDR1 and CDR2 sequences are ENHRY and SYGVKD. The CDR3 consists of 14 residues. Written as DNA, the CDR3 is TGTGCCATCTGGGCCCCCGGGGCGGCCACTGAAGCTTTCTTT. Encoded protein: CAIWAPGAATEAFF.

The CDR3 DNA reads TGTGCCAGCAGCTTGTTCCAGGGGGTCAGCAATGAGCAGTTCTTC. Its translation: CASSLFQGVSNEQFF. V and J are TRBV5-6 and TRBJ2-1, with TRBD1 matching 7 bases. Germline assignment: CDR1 SGHDT and CDR2 YYEEEE. The CDR3 is 15 residues long. The trim removed 1 base at V and 6 bases at J, leaving 7 bases unmatched.

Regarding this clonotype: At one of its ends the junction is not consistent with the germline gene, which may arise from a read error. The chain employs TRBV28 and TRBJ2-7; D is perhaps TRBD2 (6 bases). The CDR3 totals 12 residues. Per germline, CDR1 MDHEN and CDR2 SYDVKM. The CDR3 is CANSSSGYEQYF. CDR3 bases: TGTGCCAACAGTTCAAGCGGGTACGAGCAGTACTTC.

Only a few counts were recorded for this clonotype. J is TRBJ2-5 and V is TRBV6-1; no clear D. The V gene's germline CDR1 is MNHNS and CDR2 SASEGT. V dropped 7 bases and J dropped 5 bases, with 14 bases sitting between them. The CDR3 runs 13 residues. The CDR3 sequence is CASKPSVKETQYF. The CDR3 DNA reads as TGTGCCAGCAAACCCTCGGTTAAGGAGACCCAGTACTTC.

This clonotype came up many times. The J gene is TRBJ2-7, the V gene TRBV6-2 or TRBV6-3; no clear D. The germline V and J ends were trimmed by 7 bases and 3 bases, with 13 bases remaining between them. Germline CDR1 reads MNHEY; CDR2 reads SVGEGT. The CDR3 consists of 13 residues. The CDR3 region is CASTVPPSYEQYF. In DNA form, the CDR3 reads TGTGCCAGCACGGTGCCGCCGAGCTACGAGCAGTACTTC.

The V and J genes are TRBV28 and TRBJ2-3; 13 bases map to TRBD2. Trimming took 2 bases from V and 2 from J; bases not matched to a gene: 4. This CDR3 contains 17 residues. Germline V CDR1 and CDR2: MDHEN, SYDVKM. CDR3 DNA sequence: TGTGCCAGCAGTTTACCCGGGACTAGCGGGAACACAGATACGCAGTATTTT. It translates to CASSLPGTSGNTDTQYF.

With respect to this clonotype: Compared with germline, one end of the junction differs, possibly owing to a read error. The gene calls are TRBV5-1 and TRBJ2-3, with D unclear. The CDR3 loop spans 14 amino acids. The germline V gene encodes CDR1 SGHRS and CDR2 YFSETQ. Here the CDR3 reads CASSLVGHTDTQYF. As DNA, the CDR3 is TGCGCCAGTAGCTTGGTTGGCCACACAGATACGCAGTATTTT.

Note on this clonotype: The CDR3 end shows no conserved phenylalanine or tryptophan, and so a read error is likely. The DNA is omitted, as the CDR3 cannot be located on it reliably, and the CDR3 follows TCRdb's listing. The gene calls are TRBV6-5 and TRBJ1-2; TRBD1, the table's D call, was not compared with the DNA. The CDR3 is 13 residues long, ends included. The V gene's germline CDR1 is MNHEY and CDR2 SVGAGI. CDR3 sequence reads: CASSYGGGDGYTS.

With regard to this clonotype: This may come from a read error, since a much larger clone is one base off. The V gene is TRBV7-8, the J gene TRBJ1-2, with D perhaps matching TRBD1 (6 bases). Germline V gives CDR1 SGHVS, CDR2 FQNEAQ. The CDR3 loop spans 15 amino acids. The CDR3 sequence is CVSSLGPGEHYGYTF. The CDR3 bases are TGTGTCAGCAGCTTAGGGCCAGGGGAACACTATGGCTACACCTTC.

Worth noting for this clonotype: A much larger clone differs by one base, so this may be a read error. CDR3 bases: TGTGCCAGCAGTCAATTAGCGGGAGGAACCTCCTACGAGCAGTACTTC. Translated: CASSQLAGGTSYEQYF. The chain employs TRBV12-3 or TRBV12-4 and TRBJ2-7; the match to TRBD2 covers 10 bases. This CDR3 comprises 16 residues. Trimming removed 5 bases from V and 0 bases from J; junction bases left unmatched: 7.

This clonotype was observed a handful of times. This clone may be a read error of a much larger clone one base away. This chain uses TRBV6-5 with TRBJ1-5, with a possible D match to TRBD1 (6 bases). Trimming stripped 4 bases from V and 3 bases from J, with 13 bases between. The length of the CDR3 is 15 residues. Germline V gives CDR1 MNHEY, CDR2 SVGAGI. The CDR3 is CASSLGQRNNQPQHF. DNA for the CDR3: TGTGCCAGCAGTTTAGGACAGCGAAACAATCAGCCCCAGCATTTT.

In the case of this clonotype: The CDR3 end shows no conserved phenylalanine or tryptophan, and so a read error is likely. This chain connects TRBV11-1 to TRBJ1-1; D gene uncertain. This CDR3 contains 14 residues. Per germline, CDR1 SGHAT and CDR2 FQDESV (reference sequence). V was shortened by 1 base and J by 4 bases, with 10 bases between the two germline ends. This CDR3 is CASSLGASSTEAFL. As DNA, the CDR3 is TGTGCCAGCAGCTTAGGGGCGTCGAGCACTGAAGCTTTCTTA.

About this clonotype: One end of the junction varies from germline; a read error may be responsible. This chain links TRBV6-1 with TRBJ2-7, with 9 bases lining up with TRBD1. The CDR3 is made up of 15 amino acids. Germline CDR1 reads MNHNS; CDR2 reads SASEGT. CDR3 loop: CTSSEFGTGTYEQYF. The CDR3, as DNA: TGTACCAGCAGTGAATTTGGGACAGGGACCTACGAGCAGTACTTC.

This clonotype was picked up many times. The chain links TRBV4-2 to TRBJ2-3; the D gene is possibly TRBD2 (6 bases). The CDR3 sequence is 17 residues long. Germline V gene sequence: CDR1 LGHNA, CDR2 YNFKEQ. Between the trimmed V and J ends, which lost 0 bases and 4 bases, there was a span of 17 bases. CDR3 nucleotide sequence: TGTGCCAGCAGCCAAGACGGGGCCCGGGAGAGGGCAGATACGCAGTATTTT. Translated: CASSQDGARERADTQYF.